What follows is one T cell receptor beta chain and its context. Antigen specificity is unknown. The V and J ends lost 6 bases and 7 bases, in that order; junction bases with no gene match: 15. This CDR3 is built from 16 residues. Looked up from germline, CDR1 is SNHLY and CDR2 is FYNNEI. RNA, once extracted, was reverse transcribed into cDNA for use as the sequencing template. TCRdb's table, derived via immunoSEQ multiplex PCR, lists solely in-frame clones and lacks some. The sample has some 240,000 clones; 50% to 60% are singletons. The source of the sample is a study of CD8+ T cells in alopecia areata. Overall study context: A regimen of oral tofacitinib, 5 to 10 mg twice daily, was given to treated patients.

From alopecia areata patients, lesional scalp punch biopsies and peripheral blood were collected. Study-level points and caveats: Higher clonality than in normal scalp was seen in lesional scalp, especially alopecia totalis/universalis. Scalp sample data also include resident alphabeta T cells from normal skin.

The clonotype was recovered from a human donor with alopecia areata. This specimen consisted of CD4+ T cells sorted from blood, obtained at week 0. The rearrangement links TRBV2 to TRBJ2-5, with 9 positions matching TRBD1. In DNA, the CDR3 is TGTGCCAGCAGGGCCCCGGGACAGGGATGGGGAGGGACCCAGTACTTC. This encodes CASRAPGQGWGGTQYF.